The 8 T cell receptor beta chains listed next were all sequenced from one sample in a study of regulatory T cells in long-lasting Graves disease. Arm-PCR of CDR3 regions with iRepertoire HTBI primers generated TCR beta libraries. Via MiXCR, TCRdb re-called the multiplex PCR reads, giving one row per CDR3 protein. Altogether about 400,000 distinct CDR3 sequences are present, about 15% being singletons, with the ten largest covering approximately 7.6%. Specified time point: newly diagnosed GD, antithyroid drugs for less than 3 months. The TCR library was made from RNA that had been extracted from PBMCs in TRIzol. The sample was also linked to a second study, of T cells in Graves' hyperthyroidism and ophthalmopathy.

The material was peripheral blood mononuclear cells (PBMCs), obtained at new diagnosis, from a patient treated with antithyroid drugs. The receptors here all came from a woman in her thirties or forties with Graves disease.

This clonotype has ten or more counts. V and J are TRBV2 and TRBJ1-2, with 8 bases identical to TRBD1. CDR3 length equals 12 residues. The germline V gene has CDR1 SNHLY and CDR2 FYNNEI. The V segment lost 7 bases and the J segment 13 bases; nucleotides outside the gene matches: 11. CDR3 sequence: CASTGTGLECTF. The CDR3 region has the DNA TGTGCCAGCACGGGGACAGGATTGGAGTGCACCTTC.

This clonotype occurred many times. The gene calls are TRBV11-2 and TRBJ2-1, with D unresolved. CDR1 and CDR2 from the germline V gene are SGHAT and FQNNGV. The CDR3 extends over 12 amino acids. V was cut by 0 bases and J by 9 bases, with 6 bases left in between. The CDR3 reads CASSLDAPEQFF. Here the CDR3 DNA reads TGTGCCAGCAGCTTAGACGCCCCTGAGCAGTTCTTC. The full variable domain, in which reference TRBV11-2 and TRBJ2-1 provide the parts outside the CDR3, is EAGVAQSPRYKIIEKRQSVAFWCNPISGHATLYWYQQILGQGPKLLIQFQNNGVVDDSQLPKDRFSAERLKGVDSTLKIQPAKLEDSAVYLCASSLDAPEQFFGPGTRLTVL.

This clonotype came up a few times. V gene TRBV12-3 or TRBV12-4 combines with J gene TRBJ1-5; TRBD1 agrees at 12 bases. V lost 6 bases to trimming and J lost 5 bases; unmatched junction nucleotides: 2. CDR3 length equals 14 residues. The CDR3 loop reads CASRGQGAYQPQHF. Here the CDR3 DNA reads TGTGCCAGCAGGGGACAGGGGGCATATCAGCCCCAGCATTTT.

The table lists this clonotype with many counts. The rearrangement links TRBV9 to TRBJ2-1, with D perhaps assigned TRBD1 or TRBD2 (5 bases each). CDR3 length equals 15 residues. The germline V and J ends were trimmed by 2 bases and 5 bases, with 14 bases remaining between them. The V gene's germline CDR1 is SGDLS and CDR2 YYNGEE. The CDR3 nucleotides read TGTGCCAGCAGCGTGTACTCGGGACGGAACAATGAGCAGTTCTTC. This sequence encodes CASSVYSGRNNEQFF.

This clonotype came up many times. The CDR3 reads CASSLRAGNTGNTIYF. CDR3 DNA: TGTGCCAGCAGCCTCCGCGCCGGGAATACTGGAAACACCATATATTTT. The chain recombines TRBV9 with TRBJ1-3; unclear D gene. The V end lost 4 bases, the J end lost 2 bases, and 16 bases lay between the germline ends. The CDR3 extends over 16 amino acids. CDR1 and CDR2 (germline): SGDLS, YYNGEE.

This clonotype was observed many times. CDR3 DNA: TGCAGTGCTCCACTAGCGACCGGGGAGCTGTTTTTT. As protein: CSAPLATGELFF. The V call is TRBV20-1, the J call TRBJ2-2; 7 bases agree with TRBD2. The junction had 2 bases not matched to a gene; V was cut back by 5 bases and J by 5 bases. The CDR3 spans 12 residues. The germline gives CDR1 DFQATT, CDR2 SNEGSKA (reference sequence).

The chain joins TRBV29-1 to TRBJ2-1; D possibly corresponds to TRBD2 (6 bases). The germline CDR1 and CDR2 sequences are SQVTM and ANQGSEA. Trimming pared 6 bases from V and 8 bases from J, leaving 14 bases between. The CDR3 is 12 residues long. The CDR3 DNA follows: TGCAGCGTCCCTAGCGACGGCGATGAGCAGTTCTTC. Translated, it gives CSVPSDGDEQFF.

This clonotype was detected ten times or more. This chain uses TRBV27 with TRBJ1-5; D gene ambiguous. V was cut by 6 bases and J by 7 bases, with 16 bases left in between. CDR1 and CDR2 (germline): MNHEY, SMNVEV (reference sequence). This CDR3 has 14 amino acids. Written as DNA, the CDR3 is TGTGCCAGCAGCGAAATCGATTCGGGGCAGCCCCAGCATTTT. Its protein product is CASSEIDSGQPQHF.